A selection of T cell receptor beta chains follows, all from one sample in a study of OX40 agonist ivuxolimab in advanced cancers. Only in-frame clones appear in the TCRdb table, and some are missing; sequencing was by immunoSEQ multiplex PCR. The profile covers some 73,000 clones, with 70% to 90% appearing a single time and approximately 0.75% taken by the ten largest. The specimen was CD4+ or CD8+ T cells sorted from blood, collected in a trial of the OX40 agonist ivuxolimab. The source is an adult with an advanced solid tumor such as melanoma, head and neck, liver or kidney cancer. Both conserved end residues are part of each CDR3. Size tells how often a clone was seen (once, few, many) or the class of an expanded clone, and some rows leave it out.

CDR3 length	V gene	J gene	clone size	CDR3 protein
13	TRBV10-3	TRBJ2-2	-	CAIRDRNTGELFF
15	TRBV5-6	TRBJ1-2	-	CASSILDRGSYGYTF
12	TRBV6-6	TRBJ1-1	-	CASTSPRSQAFF
13	TRBV7-8	TRBJ2-3	-	CASSFGSTDTQYF
12	TRBV13	TRBJ2-5	-	CASSEGGETQYF
17	TRBV4-3	TRBJ2-2	once	CASSQDWDRWGTGELFF
12	TRBV9	TRBJ1-4	-	CASKGEGEKLFF
15	TRBV27	TRBJ1-2	-	CASSPTGVYGYGYTF
16	TRBV5-4	TRBJ2-1	once	CASSPPGRGSYNEQFF
14	TRBV7-2	TRBJ2-2	few	CASSLGGGTGELFF
13	TRBV14	TRBJ2-7	-	CASSRGTTYEQYF
13	TRBV7-2	TRBJ2-5	once	CASSLQGQETQYF
15	TRBV18	TRBJ2-1	-	CASSPGREKGNEQFF
15	TRBV2	TRBJ1-2	few	CASSEGRRDLYGYTF
13	TRBV2	TRBJ1-1	-	CASSVLQNTEAFF
13	TRBV4-1	TRBJ1-5	-	CASSGTGQKPQHF
14	TRBV7-2	TRBJ1-2	-	CASSPGQGDYGYTF
16	TRBV7-9	TRBJ2-2	once	CASSLQNRGPTGELFF